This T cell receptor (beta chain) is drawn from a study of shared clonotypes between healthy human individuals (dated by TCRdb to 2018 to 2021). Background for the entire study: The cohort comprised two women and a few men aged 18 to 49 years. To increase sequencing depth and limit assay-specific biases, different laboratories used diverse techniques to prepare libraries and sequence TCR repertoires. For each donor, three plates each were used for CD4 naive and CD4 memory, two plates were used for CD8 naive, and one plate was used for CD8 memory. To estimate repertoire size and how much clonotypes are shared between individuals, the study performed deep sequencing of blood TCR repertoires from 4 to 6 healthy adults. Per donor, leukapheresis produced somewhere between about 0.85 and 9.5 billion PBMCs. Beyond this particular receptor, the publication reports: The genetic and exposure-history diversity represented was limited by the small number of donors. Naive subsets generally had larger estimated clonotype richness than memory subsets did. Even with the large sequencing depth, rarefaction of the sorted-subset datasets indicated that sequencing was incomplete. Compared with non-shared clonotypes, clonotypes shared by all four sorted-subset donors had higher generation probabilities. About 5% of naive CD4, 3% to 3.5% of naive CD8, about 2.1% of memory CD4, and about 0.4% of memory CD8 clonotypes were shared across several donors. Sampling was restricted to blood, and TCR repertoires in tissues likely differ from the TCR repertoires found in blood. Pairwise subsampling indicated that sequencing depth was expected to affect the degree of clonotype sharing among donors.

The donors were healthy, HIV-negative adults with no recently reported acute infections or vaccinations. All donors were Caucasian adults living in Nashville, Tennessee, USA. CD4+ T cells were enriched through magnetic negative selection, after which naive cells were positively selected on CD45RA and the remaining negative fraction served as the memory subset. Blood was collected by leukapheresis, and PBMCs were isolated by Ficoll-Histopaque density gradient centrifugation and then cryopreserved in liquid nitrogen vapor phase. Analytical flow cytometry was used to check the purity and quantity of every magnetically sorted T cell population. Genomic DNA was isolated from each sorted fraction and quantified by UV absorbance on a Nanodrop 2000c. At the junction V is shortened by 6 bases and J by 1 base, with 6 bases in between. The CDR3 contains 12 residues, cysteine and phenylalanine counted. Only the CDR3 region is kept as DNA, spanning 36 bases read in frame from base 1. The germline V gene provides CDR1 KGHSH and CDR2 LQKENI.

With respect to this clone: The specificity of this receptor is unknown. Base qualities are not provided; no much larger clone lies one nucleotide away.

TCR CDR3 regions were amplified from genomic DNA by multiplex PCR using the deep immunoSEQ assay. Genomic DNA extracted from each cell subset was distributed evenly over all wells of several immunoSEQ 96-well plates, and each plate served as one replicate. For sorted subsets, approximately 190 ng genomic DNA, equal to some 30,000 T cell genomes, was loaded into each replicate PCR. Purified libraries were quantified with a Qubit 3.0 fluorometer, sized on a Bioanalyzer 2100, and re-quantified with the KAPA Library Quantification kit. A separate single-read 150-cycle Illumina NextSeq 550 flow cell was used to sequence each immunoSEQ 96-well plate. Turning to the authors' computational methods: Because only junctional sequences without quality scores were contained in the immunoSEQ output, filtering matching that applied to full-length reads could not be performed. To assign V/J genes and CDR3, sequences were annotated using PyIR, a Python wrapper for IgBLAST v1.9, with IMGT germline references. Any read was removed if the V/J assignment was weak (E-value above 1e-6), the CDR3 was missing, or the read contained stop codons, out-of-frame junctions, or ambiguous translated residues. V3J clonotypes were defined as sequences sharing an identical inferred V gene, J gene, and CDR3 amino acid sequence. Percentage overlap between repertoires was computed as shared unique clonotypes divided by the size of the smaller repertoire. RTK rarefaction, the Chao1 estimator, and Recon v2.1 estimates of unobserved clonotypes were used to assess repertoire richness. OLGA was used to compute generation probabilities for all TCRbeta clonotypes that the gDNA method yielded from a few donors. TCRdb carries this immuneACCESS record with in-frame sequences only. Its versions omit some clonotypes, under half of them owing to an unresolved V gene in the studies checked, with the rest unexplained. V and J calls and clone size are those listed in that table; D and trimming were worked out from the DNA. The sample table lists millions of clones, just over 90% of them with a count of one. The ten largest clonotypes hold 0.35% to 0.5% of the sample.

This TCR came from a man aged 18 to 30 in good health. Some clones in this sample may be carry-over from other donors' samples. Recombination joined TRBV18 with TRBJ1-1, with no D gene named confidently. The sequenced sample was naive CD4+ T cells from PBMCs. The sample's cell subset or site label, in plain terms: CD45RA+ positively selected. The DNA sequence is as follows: TGTGCCAGCTCGATAGGGAACACTGAAGCTTTCTTT. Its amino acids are CASSIGNTEAFF.